The 26 T cell receptor beta chains below all came from one sample that was sequenced in a study of CD8+ T cells in alopecia areata. RNA extraction was followed by reverse transcription into cDNA, which acted as the sequencing template. The data were produced by immunoSEQ multiplex PCR, yet TCRdb's version contains in-frame clones alone and is incomplete. The table lists 4,000 to 5,000 clones, roughly 90% of them singletons, with 19% in the top ten. The treatment here: oral pan-JAK inhibitor, 5-10 mg twice daily. Peripheral blood, together with lesional scalp punch biopsies, was collected from alopecia areata patients. Sequenced here: skin, sampled at week 4, from a patient treated with tofacitinib. All receptors derive from a human donor with alopecia areata.

The chain has TRBV6-1 and TRBJ2-7; TRBD1 matches 8 bases. Germline V gene sequence: CDR1 MNHNS, CDR2 SASEGT. V was clipped by 6 bases and J by 2 bases; unmatched bases: 0. CDR3 size: 12 residues. The CDR3 bases are TGTGCCAGCAGACAGGGGGCCTACGAGCAGTACTTC. Residues: CASRQGAYEQYF.

About this clone itself: Since no conserved phenylalanine or tryptophan closes the CDR3, a read error is the likely cause. The chain links TRBV29-1 to TRBJ1-1; D unresolved. CDR3 length: 12 amino acids. CDR1 and CDR2 from the germline V gene are SQVTM and ANQGSEA. Trimming took off 6 bases at V and 11 bases at J, with 19 bases between the two ends. CDR3: CSVRIVGALAFS. CDR3 coding DNA: TGCAGCGTGCGGATAGTGGGCGCGTTGGCTTTCTCT.

The chain is built from TRBV7-3 and TRBJ2-1; D tentatively reads TRBD1 or TRBD2 (5 bases each). The CDR3 totals 17 residues. Germline assignment: CDR1 SGHTA and CDR2 FQGTGA. Trimming shortened V by 1 base and J by 0 bases, and 13 bases separated the two germline ends. The CDR3 DNA is TGTGCCAGCAGCTTAAGGGTGGGGGTGAGCTCCTACAATGAGCAGTTCTTC. It encodes CASSLRVGVSSYNEQFF. Full variable domain (remainder filled in from reference TRBV7-3 and TRBJ2-1): GAGVSQTPSNKVTEKGKYVELRCDPISGHTALYWYRQSLGQGPEFLIYFQGTGAADDSGLPNDRFFAVRPEGSVSTLKIQRTERGDSAVYLCASSLRVGVSSYNEQFFGPGTRLTVL.

The chain's CDR3 is CASSYLAGEMGVIGYGYTF. DNA for the CDR3: TGTGCCAGCAGCTACTTAGCCGGGGAGATGGGTGTGATTGGCTATGGCTACACCTTC. This chain uses TRBV7-9 with TRBJ1-2; D not resolved. Per the germline V gene, CDR1 is SEHNR and CDR2 is FQNEAQ (reference sequence). V dropped 4 bases and J dropped 4 bases, with 28 bases sitting between them. The CDR3 covers 19 residues.

The chain couples TRBV5-1 to TRBJ2-2; perhaps TRBD2 as D (5 bases). V lost 2 bases to trimming and J lost 6 bases, with 17 bases between them. This CDR3 is built from 16 residues. Germline V CDR1 and CDR2: SGHRS, YFSETQ. This CDR3 is CASSFTRTKGPGELFF. CDR3 in DNA: TGCGCCAGCAGCTTCACTAGGACGAAGGGCCCCGGGGAGCTGTTTTTT.

The gene calls are TRBV7-2 and TRBJ1-2, with a possible D match to TRBD1 (5 bases). The germline gives CDR1 SGHTA, CDR2 FQGNSA. This CDR3 spans 16 amino acids. Trimming shortened V by 7 bases and J by 3 bases, and 21 bases separated the two germline ends. CDR3 amino acids: CASNSFVQGLDYGYTF. For the CDR3, the DNA is TGTGCCAGCAACAGCTTCGTCCAGGGATTGGACTATGGCTACACCTTC.

The chain couples TRBV7-2 to TRBJ2-1; 10 bases fit TRBD2. The CDR3 runs to 14 residues. Germline assignment: CDR1 SGHTA and CDR2 FQGNSA. The J segment lost 8 bases and the V segment lost 5 bases, leaving 6 bases of the junction unmatched. DNA of the CDR3: TGTGCCAGCAGCACTAGCGGGGTCTGGGATGAGCAGTTCTTC. Protein: CASSTSGVWDEQFF.

This CDR3 is CASSTGEAAKNIQYF. CDR3 coding DNA: TGTGCCAGCTCCACAGGGGAGGCGGCCAAAAACATTCAGTACTTC. J is TRBJ2-4 and V is TRBV27; tentative D call: TRBD1 (7 bases). CDR3 length equals 15 residues. The V end was cut by 8 bases, the J end by 1 base, with 15 bases between. Germline assignment: CDR1 MNHEY and CDR2 SMNVEV (reference sequence).

The rearrangement joins TRBV6-1 to TRBJ2-1; TRBD2 might be the D (7 bases). CDR3 length: 14 residues. V was trimmed by 6 bases and J by 9 bases, leaving 18 bases between them. Germline V CDR1 and CDR2: MNHNS, SASEGT. CDR3 sequence: CASRIPGGLGEQFF. The CDR3 nucleotides read TGTGCCAGCAGGATTCCGGGGGGCTTGGGTGAGCAGTTCTTC.

The genes are TRBV5-1 and TRBJ1-1; the D is unclear. CDR1 and CDR2 from the germline V gene are SGHRS and YFSETQ. The CDR3 runs to 14 residues. The V end lost 5 bases, the J end lost 0 bases, and 11 bases lay between the germline ends. CDR3 protein: CASRDGFMNTEAFF. In DNA form, the CDR3 reads TGCGCCAGCAGGGATGGGTTTATGAACACTGAAGCTTTCTTT.

The CDR3 DNA reads as TGTGCCTGGAGTGTACTAGCGGGGGGCTCCTACAATGAGCAGTTCTTC. It is translated as CAWSVLAGGSYNEQFF. The chain recombines TRBV30 with TRBJ2-1, with TRBD2 matching over 12 bases. From germline, CDR1 is GTSNPN and CDR2 SVGIG (reference sequence). With V trimmed by 0 bases and J by 0 bases, 0 bases remained unmatched. This CDR3 comprises 16 residues.

This chain links TRBV5-1 with TRBJ2-7; D unresolved. The V end lost 4 bases, the J end lost 2 bases, and 13 bases lay between the germline ends. Germline-derived CDR1 and CDR2 are SGHRS and YFSETQ. The CDR3 extends over 14 amino acids. The CDR3 is CASSALGNTYEQYF. The DNA for the CDR3 is TGCGCCAGCAGCGCCCTAGGGAATACCTACGAGCAGTACTTC.

The gene calls are TRBV7-9 and TRBJ2-3; 8 bases line up with TRBD1. Losses at the gene ends were 4 bases for V and 2 bases for J; bases not matched to a gene: 8. The CDR3 runs 16 residues. Germline V gene data show CDR1 as SEHNR and CDR2 as FQNEAQ (reference sequence). The CDR3 DNA follows: TGTGCCAGCAGCTCGAGACAGGGGTTCTTCACAGATACGCAGTATTTT. This gives the protein CASSSRQGFFTDTQYF. Full variable domain (remainder filled in from reference TRBV7-9 and TRBJ2-3): DTGVSQNPRHKITKRGQNVTFRCDPISEHNRLYWYRQTLGQGPEFLTYFQNEAQLEKSRLLSDRFSAERPKGSFSTLEIQRTEQGDSAMYLCASSSRQGFFTDTQYFGPGTRLTVL.

This chain uses TRBV27 with TRBJ1-6; the D is unclear. V was clipped by 6 bases and J by 7 bases, with 7 bases between them. The CDR3 has 12 residues. Germline V gene sequence: CDR1 MNHEY, CDR2 SMNVEV (reference sequence). The DNA for the CDR3 is TGTGCCAGCAGGGGTCAGAATTCACCCCTCCACTTT. It specifies CASRGQNSPLHF.

This clone was picked up one time. The V and J genes are TRBV6-5 and TRBJ2-5; 9 nucleotides agree with TRBD1. The CDR3 length is 13 residues. Germline CDR1 MNHEY, CDR2 SVGAGI. J gave up 8 bases and V 6 bases, and 7 bases lay outside the gene matches. In DNA, the CDR3 is TGTGCCAGCAGGTCCGGGACAGGGAATACCCAGTACTTC. Protein sequence: CASRSGTGNTQYF.

For this clone: Additional DNA sequences in this sample encode the identical CDR3. The chain recombines TRBV29-1 with TRBJ2-1, with 7 nucleotides matching TRBD2. Germline lookup yields CDR1 SQVTM and CDR2 ANQGSEA. The CDR3 loop spans 14 amino acids. Losses at the gene ends were 1 base for V and 5 bases for J; bases not matched to a gene: 5. The CDR3 DNA reads as TGCAGCGTTGAAGTTGTGGGGGGGGACAATGAGCAGTTCTTC. Translating gives CSVEVVGGDNEQFF.

V and J are TRBV14 and TRBJ1-2, with D unresolved. The CDR3 totals 15 residues. The V gene's germline CDR1 is SGHDN and CDR2 FVKESK. The V and J ends lost 5 bases and 7 bases respectively, with 20 bases between them. The chain's CDR3 is CASSGSPRRWGGYTF. The CDR3 nucleotides read TGTGCCAGCAGCGGTTCTCCCCGACGGTGGGGTGGCTACACCTTC.

V and J are TRBV10-3 and TRBJ1-1; 7 nucleotides align to TRBD1. V lost 6 bases and J lost 8; bases outside the gene matches: 9. Germline V CDR1 and CDR2: ENHRY, SYGVKD. The CDR3 runs to 13 residues. CDR3 DNA: TGTGCCATCAGGAAGGGGGCTGGTCCCGAAGCTTTCTTT. Translating it yields CAIRKGAGPEAFF.

The chain links TRBV7-9 to TRBJ2-1; D is ambiguous. Germline assignment: CDR1 SEHNR and CDR2 FQNEAQ (reference sequence). The CDR3 has 10 residues. Trimming cost V 8 bases and J 12 bases, with 11 bases left between them. The CDR3 spells CASGERRQFF. The CDR3 region has the DNA TGTGCCAGCGGAGAGAGACGGCAGTTCTTC.

This clone was seen a single time. V is TRBV6-5 and J is TRBJ2-3; D is unresolved. V was pared by 6 bases and J by 2 bases, with 12 bases between. Germline V lookup: CDR1 MNHEY, CDR2 SVGAGI. The CDR3 runs 14 residues. The DNA of the CDR3 is TGTGCCAGCAGACCCCGGATTACCACAGATACGCAGTATTTT. Protein: CASRPRITTDTQYF.

This clone occurred once. The rearrangement links TRBV12-1 to TRBJ2-7; the table gives TRBD1 as D, unverified against the DNA. TRBV12-1 is noted as a pseudogene. This CDR3 is 15 amino acids long. The CDR3 DNA is TGTGCCACCTACCCCTCCCGGGACAGTACCTACGAGCAGTACTTC. Amino acids: CATYPSRDSTYEQYF.

J is TRBJ1-1 and V is TRBV6-6; D is uncertain. V was shortened by 9 bases and J by 4 bases, with 18 bases between the two germline ends. From germline, CDR1 is MNHNY and CDR2 SVGAGI (reference sequence). This CDR3 region has 14 residues. This CDR3 reads CASWTSRWGTEAFF. The CDR3, as DNA: TGTGCCAGTTGGACCAGTCGGTGGGGCACTGAAGCTTTCTTT.

The chain joins TRBV23-1 to TRBJ2-1, with TRBD1 as a possible D gene (5 bases). TRBV23-1 is classed as an ORF, of uncertain function. This CDR3 is 13 amino acids long. V lost 9 bases and J lost 3, with 12 bases in between. In DNA form, the CDR3 reads TGCGCCAGACAGAACAGGTTCTACAATGAGCAGTTCTTC. Amino acid sequence: CARQNRFYNEQFF.

In its sample, this clone was seen a few times. The rearrangement links TRBV10-2 to TRBJ2-6; D is ambiguous. This CDR3 spans 14 amino acids. Trimming removed 4 bases from V and 2 bases from J, with 6 bases in between. The germline V gene encodes CDR1 WSHSY and CDR2 SAAADI. This CDR3 reads CASSGVTGANVLTF. In nucleotides, the CDR3 is TGCGCCAGCAGTGGGGTTACTGGGGCCAACGTCCTGACTTTC.

Only a few counts were recorded for this clone. The V call is TRBV1, the J call TRBJ2-3; the table's D gene call, TRBD2, was not cross checked with the DNA. TRBV1 is assigned pseudogene status. The CDR3 contains 17 residues. CDR3 sequence reads: CTSSQRTTSKSTDTQYF. The CDR3 bases are TGCACCAGCAGCCAACGAACGACTAGCAAAAGCACAGATACGCAGTATTTT.

V gene TRBV19 combines with J gene TRBJ2-4, with D maybe TRBD2 (6 bases). CDR1 is LNHDA, CDR2 SQIVND, per germline (reference sequence). The V end was cut by 3 bases, the J end by 7 bases, with 13 bases between. CDR3 length: 14 amino acids. CDR3 protein: CASSMAGTWNIQYF. DNA of the CDR3: TGTGCCAGTAGTATGGCCGGGACTTGGAACATTCAGTACTTC.